This T cell receptor beta chain appears in the sequencing data of a study of blood T cell repertoires in COVID-19. Study overall: COVID-19 samples from acute and convalescent phases originated in the United States, Italy and Spain. Sources were T cells, B-cell-depleted T cells, or PBMCs; the material itself was cDNA or gDNA.

CDR1 and CDR2 (germline): SGHDN, FVKESK. Between the trimmed V and J ends, which lost 4 bases and 5 bases, there was a span of 18 bases. CDR3 length equals 16 residues. Original analysis: The assay estimated nucleated cells by amplifying reference gene primers. Here immunoSEQ multiplex PCR was the method, and the copy in TCRdb shows in-frame clones only, minus some. That table is the source of V, J and clone size, and D and trimming were worked out from the DNA. The table records 60,000 to 70,000 clones, about 80% of them present only once. Sequences were obtained from peripheral blood. This rearrangement joins TRBV14 to TRBJ2-1, with a tentative D call TRBD1 (6 bases). This receptor was obtained from a woman aged 60 to 75 with acute or convalescent COVID-19. DNA for the CDR3: TGTGCCAGCAGCCCCCCCGACAGGAGGTTAAACAATGAGCAGTTCTTC. Its translation: CASSPPDRRLNNEQFF.